This paragraph covers one TCR beta chain sequence. The sample comes from a study of T cell responses to AZD1222 COVID-19 vaccine. Profiled with immunoSEQ multiplex PCR; TCRdb holds only in-frame clones, not every one. The sample lists fewer than 110,000 clones, 80% to 95% occurring once. Germline V gene data show CDR1 as LNHDA and CDR2 as SQIVND (reference sequence). The CDR3 contains 14 residues. V was clipped by 7 bases and J by 8 bases; unmatched bases: 9. The TCR sequence derives from an adult who received the AZD1222 COVID-19 vaccine. The rearrangement joins TRBV19 to TRBJ1-4, with 8 nucleotides matching TRBD1. The sample here was peripheral blood, taken 28 days after the second AZD1222 dose. CDR3 loop: CASTGTGLGEKLFF. CDR3 sequence (DNA): TGTGCCAGTACCGGGACAGGCCTTGGAGAAAAACTGTTTTTT.